A few counts support the clone carrying this T cell receptor (beta chain). Its antigen is still unknown. CDR1 is SGHTA, CDR2 FQGNSA, per germline. V gave up 0 bases and J gave up 5 bases; unmatched junction bases: 6. The CDR3 spans 16 residues. Stated time point: pre-sensitization, week 0. The treatment was: therapeutic diphenylcyclopropenone sensitization with weekly scalp DPC. The sample is drawn from a study of human T cells and chemical hapten exposure. Study details: Small volume differences among pooled libraries mainly caused per-sample TCR yield variation.

From the RACE reads, TCRdb called clonotypes with MiXCR, one entry per CDR3 protein. The repertoire holds around 200,000 distinct CDR3 sequences, roughly 30% seen once, with less than 3% in the top ten. Study-wide findings and caveats: There were significantly more large CDR3 similarity clusters among expanded TCRs than among controls.

This receptor was obtained from a woman aged 25 to 39 with alopecia areata. Some clones in this sample may be carry-over from other donors' samples. This rearrangement joins TRBV7-2 to TRBJ2-1, with TRBD1 matching over 8 bases. The sample consisted of whole blood, taken in connection with sensitization to the hapten diphenylcyclopropenone (DPC). CDR3 in amino acids: CASSLAVGQVNNEQFF. The CDR3 DNA follows: TGTGCCAGCAGCTTAGCGGTGGGACAGGTTAACAATGAGCAGTTCTTC.